Listed here are 30 T cell receptor beta chains from one sample, sequenced in a study of OX40 agonist ivuxolimab in advanced cancers. TCRdb's copy holds only in-frame clones and misses some; the assay was immunoSEQ multiplex PCR. The sample shows about 100,000 clones, 89% of them seen only once. The sample here was CD4+ or CD8+ T cells sorted from blood, taken in a trial of the OX40 agonist ivuxolimab. The receptor set was obtained from an adult with an advanced solid tumor such as melanoma, head and neck, liver or kidney cancer.

The V and J genes are TRBV29-1 and TRBJ2-5, with D perhaps being TRBD1 or TRBD2 (6 bases each). The ends were cut back, 4 bases at V and 4 bases at J, with 10 bases in the middle. The germline gives CDR1 SQVTM, CDR2 ANQGSEA. There are 12 residues in the CDR3. The CDR3: CSVVKGGETQYF. The CDR3 region has the DNA TGCAGCGTTGTCAAGGGGGGAGAGACCCAGTACTTC.

The chain recombines TRBV5-5 with TRBJ1-1; unclear D gene. Germline V CDR1 and CDR2: SGHKS, YYEKEE (reference sequence). The germline V and J ends were trimmed by 2 bases and 0 bases, with 5 bases remaining between them. This CDR3 contains 13 residues. CDR3 amino acids: CASSFIVNTEAFF. The CDR3 region has the DNA TGTGCCAGCAGCTTTATAGTGAACACTGAAGCTTTCTTT.

This rearrangement joins TRBV30 to TRBJ1-3, with unresolved D. Trimming removed 0 bases from V and 3 bases from J, with 6 bases in between. From germline, CDR1 is GTSNPN and CDR2 SVGIG (reference sequence). The CDR3 runs 13 residues. CDR3 sequence: CAWSVQIGNTIYF. The DNA for the CDR3 is TGTGCCTGGAGTGTACAAATTGGAAACACCATATATTTT.

This clone was seen just once. V usage is TRBV6-1 and J usage is TRBJ2-6, with D possibly being TRBD1 (6 bases). The CDR3 extends over 16 amino acids. From germline, CDR1 is MNHNS and CDR2 SASEGT. The V end lost 2 bases, the J end lost 0 bases, and 8 bases lay between the germline ends. The CDR3 here is CASSEWTVSGANVLTF. CDR3 DNA sequence: TGTGCCAGCAGTGAATGGACAGTCTCTGGGGCCAACGTCCTGACTTTC.

The chain carries TRBV5-1 and TRBJ2-2; D gene uncertain. The V and J ends lost 0 bases and 4 bases respectively, with 13 bases between them. The CDR3 is made up of 16 amino acids. Germline V gives CDR1 SGHRS, CDR2 YFSETQ. CDR3 nucleotide sequence: TGCGCCAGCAGCTTGGTGCGGCAAATACCCACCGGGGAGCTGTTTTTT. It yields the protein CASSLVRQIPTGELFF. The variable domain in full, completed from reference TRBV5-1 and TRBJ2-2, reads KAGVTQTPRYLIKTRGQQVTLSCSPISGHRSVSWYQQTPGQGLQFLFEYFSETQRNKGNFPGRFSGRQFSNSRSEMNVSTLELGDSALYLCASSLVRQIPTGELFFGEGSRLTVL.

The chain links TRBV5-1 to TRBJ1-1; no reliable D call. The V and J ends lost 0 bases and 4 bases respectively, with 10 bases between them. This CDR3 has 14 amino acids. Germline loops: CDR1 SGHRS, CDR2 YFSETQ. CDR3 in DNA: TGCGCCAGCAGCTTGGCGGTGGGAGCCACTGAAGCTTTCTTT. This encodes CASSLAVGATEAFF.

The gene calls are TRBV30 and TRBJ1-5; D may be TRBD1 (6 bases). The CDR3 totals 14 residues. The V and J ends lost 5 bases and 2 bases respectively, with 13 bases between them. Germline V gene data show CDR1 as GTSNPN and CDR2 as SVGIG (reference sequence). The CDR3 region has the DNA TGTGCCTGGGGGGGCCCGGATCGCAATCAGCCCCAGCATTTT. Translated: CAWGGPDRNQPQHF.

The genes are TRBV6-1 and TRBJ1-6; no clear D. The germline CDR1 and CDR2 sequences are MNHNS and SASEGT. CDR3 length: 15 amino acids. The V gene lost 2 bases and the J gene lost 6 bases, with 11 bases spanning the gap. CDR3: CASSESTVPNSPLHF. The DNA for the CDR3 is TGTGCCAGCAGTGAATCCACCGTCCCTAATTCACCCCTCCACTTT.

The rearrangement links TRBV4-1 to TRBJ2-2, with 11 nucleotides matching TRBD1. Germline V gives CDR1 MGHRA, CDR2 YSYEKL. The CDR3 spans 16 residues. After removal of 4 bases from V and 6 bases from J, the junction contained 7 bases not matched to a gene. This chain's CDR3 is CASSLRDRGFPGELFF. CDR3 bases: TGCGCCAGCAGCCTCCGGGACAGGGGGTTCCCCGGGGAGCTGTTTTTT.

As concerns this clone: Since the CDR3 does not end with the conserved phenylalanine or tryptophan, this likely comes from a read error. The genes are TRBV7-3 and TRBJ1-2; no clear D. Germline CDR1 reads SGHTA; CDR2 reads FQGTGA. This CDR3 region has 15 residues. V gave up 0 bases and J gave up 4 bases, with 12 bases separating them. The CDR3 DNA sequence: TGTGCCAGCAGCTTAACTACCGGGCCCTCCTATGGCTACACCCTC. Its protein product is CASSLTTGPSYGYTL.

The chain has TRBV2 and TRBJ1-4; no definite D call. The CDR3 has 10 residues. The V and J ends lost 5 bases and 5 bases respectively, with 0 bases between them. Germline loops: CDR1 SNHLY, CDR2 FYNNEI. The CDR3 DNA follows: TGTGCCAGCAGTAATGAAAAACTGTTTTTT. This codes for CASSNEKLFF.

The chain recombines TRBV7-9 with TRBJ2-1; D assignment may be TRBD1 or TRBD2 (5 bases each). Trimming took off 1 base at V and 0 bases at J, with 13 bases between the two ends. The CDR3 runs to 17 residues. Germline CDR1 and CDR2: SEHNR and FQNEAQ (reference sequence). DNA for the CDR3: TGTGCCAGCAGCTTAGTCCGAGGGGTATCCTCCTACAATGAGCAGTTCTTC. Translated, it gives CASSLVRGVSSYNEQFF.

This chain joins TRBV5-1 and TRBJ1-2, with no clear D. Trimming removed 4 bases at V and 1 base at J, with 11 bases between. Germline CDR1 reads SGHRS; CDR2 reads YFSETQ. CDR3 length equals 14 residues. CDR3: CASSPNILNYGYTF. The CDR3 DNA reads as TGCGCCAGCAGCCCAAACATCCTTAACTATGGCTACACCTTC.

The chain carries TRBV30 and TRBJ1-1; no clear D gene. Germline V gene sequence: CDR1 GTSNPN, CDR2 SVGIG (reference sequence). This CDR3 has 11 residues. Trimming cost V 4 bases and J 6 bases, with 9 bases left between them. Here the CDR3 reads CAWNRLSEAFF. The CDR3 DNA follows: TGTGCCTGGAATCGACTCTCTGAAGCTTTCTTT.

This clone was counted once. The chain recombines TRBV2 with TRBJ1-2, with unresolved D. With 6 bases removed from V and 8 bases from J, the gap between germline ends came to 19 bases. The germline gives CDR1 SNHLY, CDR2 FYNNEI. CDR3 size: 14 residues. CDR3 nucleotide sequence: TGTGCCAGCAGCCTCATGACTGCCTCGCGCGGCTACACCTTC. Protein sequence: CASSLMTASRGYTF.

The J gene is TRBJ1-4, the V gene TRBV10-3; D gene uncertain. Germline values: CDR1 ENHRY, CDR2 SYGVKD. V lost 4 bases and J lost 4, with 10 bases in between. This CDR3 has 14 amino acids. Here the CDR3 reads CAISAGSVNEKLFF. The CDR3 region has the DNA TGTGCCATCAGTGCCGGGTCCGTTAATGAAAAACTGTTTTTT.

The V call is TRBV21-1, the J call TRBJ2-7; the table's D call of TRBD2 was not tested on the DNA. TRBV21-1 is a pseudogene locus. The CDR3 is 16 residues long. The CDR3 protein is CASSKALWEGGYEQYF. The CDR3 nucleotides read TGTGCCAGCAGCAAAGCTCTGTGGGAGGGCGGGTACGAGCAGTACTTC.

The rearrangement uses TRBV5-1 and TRBJ2-5; D perhaps matches TRBD2 (5 bases). Trimming took 2 bases from V and 0 from J, leaving 11 bases between them. CDR3 length: 15 amino acids. Germline V CDR1 and CDR2: SGHRS, YFSETQ. The CDR3 DNA follows: TGCGCCAGCAGCTTTAGGCTAGCCTACCAAGAGACCCAGTACTTC. It translates to CASSFRLAYQETQYF.

The gene calls are TRBV19 and TRBJ1-1; 8 bases agree with TRBD1. Losses at the gene ends were 2 bases for V and 5 bases for J; bases not matched to a gene: 7. This CDR3 is built from 15 residues. Germline lookup yields CDR1 LNHDA and CDR2 SQIVND (reference sequence). CDR3 in DNA: TGTGCCAGTAGTATAAACACAGGGGGAGGTACTGAAGCTTTCTTT. Its protein product is CASSINTGGGTEAFF.

This sequence joins TRBV7-3 and TRBJ2-1, with TRBD1 matching 7 bases. The ends lost 5 bases at V and 4 bases at J; junction bases unmatched: 8. The CDR3 sequence is 15 residues long. Germline V lookup: CDR1 SGHTA, CDR2 FQGTGA. CDR3 sequence: CASSPRQGGYNEQFF. CDR3 DNA: TGTGCCAGCAGCCCAAGACAGGGCGGGTACAATGAGCAGTTCTTC. Supplemented by reference TRBV7-3 and TRBJ2-1, the full variable domain reads GAGVSQTPSNKVTEKGKYVELRCDPISGHTALYWYRQSLGQGPEFLIYFQGTGAADDSGLPNDRFFAVRPEGSVSTLKIQRTERGDSAVYLCASSPRQGGYNEQFFGPGTRLTVL.

This rearrangement joins TRBV5-1 to TRBJ2-2; either TRBD1 or TRBD2 may supply D (6 bases each). Germline CDR1 reads SGHRS; CDR2 reads YFSETQ. The CDR3 loop spans 14 amino acids. Trimming removed 1 base at V and 4 bases at J, with 8 bases between. This CDR3 is CASSLRGVTGELFF. The CDR3 nucleotides read TGCGCCAGCAGCTTGAGGGGGGTCACCGGGGAGCTGTTTTTT.

This clone was counted only a few times. In DNA, the CDR3 is TGTGCCAGCAGTGAAGGAGGGCCCGGGGGTCGAAACACCATATATTTT. It encodes CASSEGGPGGRNTIYF. The chain has TRBV6-1 and TRBJ1-3; possible D gene TRBD1, 5 bases. V dropped 1 base and J dropped 5 bases, with 15 bases sitting between them. CDR1 MNHNS and CDR2 SASEGT come from the germline V gene. This CDR3 has 16 amino acids.

The V call is TRBV28, the J call TRBJ2-1; 9 bases are shared with TRBD2. Trimming cost V 4 bases and J 10 bases; bases outside gene matches: 14. The germline V gene encodes CDR1 MDHEN and CDR2 SYDVKM. This CDR3 comprises 16 residues. CDR3 residues: CASSSPSGARGREQFF. DNA for the CDR3: TGTGCCAGCAGTTCCCCTAGCGGGGCGAGGGGTAGGGAGCAGTTCTTC.

The chain employs TRBV2 and TRBJ2-5; D gene unclear. The CDR3 length is 11 residues. Trimming removed 3 bases from V and 5 bases from J, with 4 bases in between. CDR1 is SNHLY and CDR2 is FYNNEI in the germline V gene. The CDR3, as DNA: TGTGCCAGCAGTGAGGAGGAGACCCAGTACTTC. Its protein product is CASSEEETQYF.

The chain recombines TRBV5-8 with TRBJ1-3, with D tentatively TRBD1 (5 bases). The CDR3 is made up of 14 amino acids. V dropped 0 bases and J dropped 10 bases, with 14 bases sitting between them. The germline V gene encodes CDR1 SGHTS and CDR2 YDEGEE. CDR3 in DNA: TGTGCCAGCAGCTTGGAATGGAAACAGGATACCATATATTTT. As protein: CASSLEWKQDTIYF.

The chain links TRBV5-1 to TRBJ1-1; D perhaps matches TRBD1 (6 bases). From germline, CDR1 is SGHRS and CDR2 YFSETQ. This CDR3 has 15 amino acids. Trimming shortened V by 4 bases and J by 2 bases, and 15 bases separated the two germline ends. DNA of the CDR3: TGCGCCAGCAGCCTCACGGGACAAATTAACACTGAAGCTTTCTTT. Translation gives CASSLTGQINTEAFF. Full variable domain (remainder filled in from reference TRBV5-1 and TRBJ1-1): KAGVTQTPRYLIKTRGQQVTLSCSPISGHRSVSWYQQTPGQGLQFLFEYFSETQRNKGNFPGRFSGRQFSNSRSEMNVSTLELGDSALYLCASSLTGQINTEAFFGQGTRLTVV.

The chain employs TRBV6-6 and TRBJ2-7; TRBD1 matches at 7 bases. There are 15 residues in the CDR3. V was pared by 6 bases and J by 3 bases, with 11 bases of the junction left unmatched. Per germline, CDR1 MNHNY and CDR2 SVGAGI (reference sequence). CDR3 loop: CASSSYAPGGYEQYF. In nucleotides, the CDR3 is TGTGCCAGCAGCAGTTACGCTCCAGGGGGCTACGAGCAGTACTTC.

The genes are TRBV5-1 and TRBJ2-2, with D unresolved. CDR1 is SGHRS, CDR2 YFSETQ, per germline. There are 14 residues in the CDR3. V was shortened by 3 bases and J by 4 bases, with 10 bases between the two germline ends. The CDR3 loop reads CASSWQDATGELFF. The CDR3 bases are TGCGCCAGCAGCTGGCAGGATGCCACCGGGGAGCTGTTTTTT.

The V gene is TRBV11-3, the J gene TRBJ2-5; the D call may be TRBD1 or TRBD2 (6 bases each). Trimming cost V 5 bases and J 5 bases, with 15 bases left between them. Looked up from germline, CDR1 is SGHNT and CDR2 is YENEEA. The CDR3 is 14 residues long. CDR3 in DNA: TGTGCCAGCAGCCCTAGGGGGGCGCGGGAGACCCAGTACTTC. Protein: CASSPRGARETQYF.

The CDR3 region has the DNA TGCAGCGTTGGGACAGGGGGCGTCTACACCTTC. Its translation is CSVGTGGVYTF. The chain joins TRBV29-1 to TRBJ1-2; 11 bases map to TRBD1. J lost 10 bases, V lost 4 bases, and 2 bases had no gene match. The CDR3 covers 11 residues. Germline V lookup: CDR1 SQVTM, CDR2 ANQGSEA.